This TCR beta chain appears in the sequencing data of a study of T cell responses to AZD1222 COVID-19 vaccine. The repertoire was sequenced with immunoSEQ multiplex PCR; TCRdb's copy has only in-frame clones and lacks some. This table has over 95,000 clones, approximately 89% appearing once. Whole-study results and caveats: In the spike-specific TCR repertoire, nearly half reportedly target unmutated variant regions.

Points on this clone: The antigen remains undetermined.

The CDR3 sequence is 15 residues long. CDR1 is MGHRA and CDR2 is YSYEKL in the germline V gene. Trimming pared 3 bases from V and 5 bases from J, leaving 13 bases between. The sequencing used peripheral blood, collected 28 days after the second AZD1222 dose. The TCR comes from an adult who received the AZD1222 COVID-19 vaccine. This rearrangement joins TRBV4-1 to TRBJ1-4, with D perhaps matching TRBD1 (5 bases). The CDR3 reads CASSQVTAFNEKLFF. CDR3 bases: TGCGCCAGCAGCCAGGTGACAGCTTTCAATGAAAAACTGTTTTTT.